Sequencing of this T cell receptor (beta chain) was carried out in a study of cytomegalovirus exposure and HLA in healthy donors. Germline V gene sequence: CDR1 GTSNPN, CDR2 SVGIG (reference sequence). This CDR3 comprises 12 residues. The J segment lost 1 base and the V segment lost 5 bases, leaving 1 base of the junction unmatched. The PCR contained 60 Vbeta and 13 Jbeta primers. The assay was immunoSEQ multiplex PCR, and TCRdb's table has in-frame clones only and misses some. Counted here are roughly 200,000 clones, roughly 80% occurring once; the ten biggest clones make up roughly 1.6%. The donors comprised healthy bone marrow donors.

The sample comprised PBMCs. This receptor was taken from a young woman in good health and CMV-seronegative. The V and J genes are TRBV30 and TRBJ1-1, with 7 bases lining up with TRBD1. CDR3 sequence (DNA): TGTGCCTGGGCAGGGGGGAACACTGAAGCTTTCTTT. Translating it yields CAWAGGNTEAFF.